This paragraph covers one T cell receptor (beta chain) sequence. The target antigen is unknown. There are 14 residues in the CDR3. Germline V gene data show CDR1 as ENHRY and CDR2 as SYGVKD. V lost 11 bases and J lost 5; bases outside the gene matches: 11. Profiled with immunoSEQ multiplex PCR; TCRdb holds only in-frame clones, not every one. The sample contains 300,000 to 400,000 clones, approximately 90% of which appear only once. The record originates from a study of cytomegalovirus exposure and HLA in healthy donors. General study results and limits: Published work reported that the classifier diagnosed cytomegalovirus status with high specificity and sensitivity.

Sequenced: PBMCs. The receptor was isolated from a woman aged 18-29 years in good health and CMV-seronegative. This chain connects TRBV10-3 to TRBJ1-4; 7 bases agree with TRBD1. The CDR3 protein is CAVRQGRENEKLFF. DNA of the CDR3: TGTGCCGTCCGACAGGGTAGGGAAAATGAAAAACTGTTTTTT.